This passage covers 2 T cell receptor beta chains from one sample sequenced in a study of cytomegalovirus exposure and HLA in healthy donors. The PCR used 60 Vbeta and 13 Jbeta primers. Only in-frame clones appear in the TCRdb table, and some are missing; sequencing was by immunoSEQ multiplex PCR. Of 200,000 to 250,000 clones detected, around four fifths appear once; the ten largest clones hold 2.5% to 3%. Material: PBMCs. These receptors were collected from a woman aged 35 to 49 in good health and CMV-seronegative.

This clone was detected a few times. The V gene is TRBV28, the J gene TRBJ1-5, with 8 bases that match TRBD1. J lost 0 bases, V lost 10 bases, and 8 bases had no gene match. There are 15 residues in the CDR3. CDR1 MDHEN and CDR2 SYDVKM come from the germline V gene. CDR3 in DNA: TGTGCCACCGAGACAGGGGCAAATAGCAATCAGCCCCAGCATTTT. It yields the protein CATETGANSNQPQHF.

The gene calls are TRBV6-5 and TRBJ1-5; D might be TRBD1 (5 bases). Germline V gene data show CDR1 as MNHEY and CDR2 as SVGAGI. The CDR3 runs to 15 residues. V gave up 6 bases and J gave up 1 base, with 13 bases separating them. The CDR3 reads CASSAGLLSNQPQHF. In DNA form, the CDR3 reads TGTGCCAGCAGCGCGGGACTTTTGAGCAATCAGCCCCAGCATTTT.